This T cell receptor (beta chain) was sequenced for a study of shared clonotypes between healthy human individuals. Whole-study findings and limits: Roughly 5% of naive CD4 clonotypes were common to a handful of donors.

With respect to this clone: Its antigen is unidentified. This sample includes further DNA sequences coding for the same CDR3.

CDR3 size: 14 residues. V shed 5 bases, J shed 2 bases, and the junction held 3 bases outside the gene matches. CDR1 is SEHNR, CDR2 FQNEAQ, per germline (reference sequence). Assay used: immunoSEQ multiplex PCR; TCRdb lists only in-frame clones, some missing. The data show approximately 720,000 clones, 92% seen once. CD45RO-negative, CCR7-selected cells formed the naive CD8 fraction, which excluded terminally differentiated effector memory CD45RA+ cells. The sample consisted of naive CD8+ T cells sorted from blood. The TCR was taken from a man between 25 and 39 years old in good health. V is TRBV7-9 and J is TRBJ1-5, with 7 bases identical to TRBD1. CDR3 protein: CASSPDRGNQPQHF. The CDR3, as DNA: TGTGCCAGCAGCCCAGACAGGGGCAATCAGCCCCAGCATTTT.